The clone carrying this T cell receptor beta chain was seen a single time. What it recognizes is unknown. The data were obtained in a study of shared clonotypes between healthy human individuals. Study as a whole: Donor ages ranged 18 to 49 years: two women, a few men. Study findings and constraints: Despite large depth, sorted-subset datasets appeared incompletely sequenced.

In germline, CDR1 is MGHDK, CDR2 SYGVNS. V was pared by 8 bases and J by 2 bases, with 19 bases between. This CDR3 region has 17 residues. Researchers partitioned CD4+ cells into CD45RA+ naive and CD45RA-negative memory subsets. The repertoire was sequenced with immunoSEQ multiplex PCR; TCRdb's copy has only in-frame clones and lacks some. The data contain hundreds of thousands of clones, less than 96% of them singletons. This clonotype was sampled from a woman in her twenties or thirties in good health. The sample consisted of naive CD4+ T cells sorted from blood. Specified subset: CD45RA+ positively selected. The chain joins TRBV25-1 to TRBJ2-6, with D possibly being TRBD1 (5 bases). CDR3 nucleotide sequence: TGTGCCAGCGGTCGTTCCGGCAGGGCGGCTGGGGCCAACGTCCTGACTTTC. It yields the protein CASGRSGRAAGANVLTF.